This T cell receptor beta chain was obtained from a study of OX40 agonist ivuxolimab in advanced cancers. Study as a whole: With ivuxolimab, an agonistic anti-OX40 (CD134) antibody, patients were treated. Prior checkpoint blockade (anti-PD-1, anti-PD-L1 or anti-CTLA-4) was permitted; around 40% had it. The study, taken as a whole, reports: Clonal expansion was among the lowest in partial responders at 0.1-3.0 mg/kg, especially CD8+. At 0.1 to 3.0 mg/kg and by week 6, clonal expansion occurred in CD4+ and CD8+ blood T cells.

With regard to this clone: Its target is not known.

CDR3 length: 15 amino acids. Trimming stripped 2 bases from V and 1 base from J, with 12 bases between. CDR1 SGHRS and CDR2 YFSETQ come from the germline V gene. The assay was immunoSEQ multiplex PCR, and TCRdb's table has in-frame clones only and misses some. The repertoire includes around 110,000 clones, approximately 90% of them detected once, and 0.45% to 0.5% sits in the top ten. The source was CD4+ or CD8+ T cells sorted from blood, collected in a trial of the OX40 agonist ivuxolimab. The rearrangement joins TRBV5-1 to TRBJ2-5; the D gene is possibly TRBD1 (6 bases). This sequence was found in an adult with an advanced solid tumor such as melanoma, head and neck, liver or kidney cancer. CDR3 in amino acids: CASSFQGTLQETQYF. For the CDR3, the DNA is TGCGCCAGCAGCTTTCAGGGGACCCTCCAAGAGACCCAGTACTTC. The full variable domain, completed using reference TRBV5-1 and TRBJ2-5, is KAGVTQTPRYLIKTRGQQVTLSCSPISGHRSVSWYQQTPGQGLQFLFEYFSETQRNKGNFPGRFSGRQFSNSRSEMNVSTLELGDSALYLCASSFQGTLQETQYFGPGTRLLVL.